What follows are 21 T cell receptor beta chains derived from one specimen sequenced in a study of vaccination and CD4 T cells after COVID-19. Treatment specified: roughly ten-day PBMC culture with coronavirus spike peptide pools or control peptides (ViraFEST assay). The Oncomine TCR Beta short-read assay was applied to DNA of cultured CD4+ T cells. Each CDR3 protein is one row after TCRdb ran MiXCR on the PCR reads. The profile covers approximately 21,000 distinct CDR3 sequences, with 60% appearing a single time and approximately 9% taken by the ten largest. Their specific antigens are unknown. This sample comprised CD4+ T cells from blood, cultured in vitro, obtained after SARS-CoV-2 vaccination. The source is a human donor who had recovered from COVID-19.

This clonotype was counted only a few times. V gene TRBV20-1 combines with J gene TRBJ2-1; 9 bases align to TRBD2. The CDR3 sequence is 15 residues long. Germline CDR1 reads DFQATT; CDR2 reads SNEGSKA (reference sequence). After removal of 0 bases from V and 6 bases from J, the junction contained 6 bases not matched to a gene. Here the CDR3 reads CSARDRAGGLNEQFF. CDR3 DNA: TGCAGTGCTAGAGATCGCGCGGGGGGGCTCAATGAGCAGTTCTTC.

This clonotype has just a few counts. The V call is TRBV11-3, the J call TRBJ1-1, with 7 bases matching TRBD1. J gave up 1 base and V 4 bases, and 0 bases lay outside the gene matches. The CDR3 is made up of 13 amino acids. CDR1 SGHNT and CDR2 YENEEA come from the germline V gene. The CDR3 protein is CASSWTGNTEAFF. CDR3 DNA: TGTGCCAGCAGCTGGACAGGGAACACTGAAGCTTTCTTT.

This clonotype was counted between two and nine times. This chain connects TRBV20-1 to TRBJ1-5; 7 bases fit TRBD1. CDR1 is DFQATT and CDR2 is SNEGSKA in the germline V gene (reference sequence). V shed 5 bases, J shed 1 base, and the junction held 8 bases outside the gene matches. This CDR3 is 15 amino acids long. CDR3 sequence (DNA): TGCAGTGCTGTAAGACAGGGTGTCAGCAATCAGCCCCAGCATTTT. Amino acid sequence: CSAVRQGVSNQPQHF.

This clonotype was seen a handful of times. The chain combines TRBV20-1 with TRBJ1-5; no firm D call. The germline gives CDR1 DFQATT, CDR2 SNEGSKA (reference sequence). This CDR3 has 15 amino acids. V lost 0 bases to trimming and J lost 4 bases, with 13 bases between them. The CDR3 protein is CSARDRVGPNQPQHF. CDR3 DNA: TGCAGTGCTAGAGATCGGGTAGGCCCTAATCAGCCCCAGCATTTT.

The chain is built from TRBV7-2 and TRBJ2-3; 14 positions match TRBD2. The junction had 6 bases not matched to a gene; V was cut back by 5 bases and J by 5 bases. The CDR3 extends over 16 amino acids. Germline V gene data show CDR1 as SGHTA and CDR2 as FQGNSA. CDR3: CASSPRLAGGIDTQYF. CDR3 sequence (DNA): TGTGCCAGCAGCCCCCGACTAGCGGGGGGGATAGATACGCAGTATTTT.

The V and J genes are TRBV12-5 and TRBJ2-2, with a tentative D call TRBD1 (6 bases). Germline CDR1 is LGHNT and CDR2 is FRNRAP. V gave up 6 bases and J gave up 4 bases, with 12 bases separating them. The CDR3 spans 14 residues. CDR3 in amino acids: CASGPDRPTGELFF. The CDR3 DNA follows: TGTGCTAGTGGCCCCGACAGGCCCACCGGGGAGCTGTTTTTT.

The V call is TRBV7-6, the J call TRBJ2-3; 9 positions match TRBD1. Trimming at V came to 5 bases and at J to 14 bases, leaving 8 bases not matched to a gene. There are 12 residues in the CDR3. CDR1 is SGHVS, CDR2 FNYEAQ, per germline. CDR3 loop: CASSRDRVTTYF. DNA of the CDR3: TGTGCCAGCAGCCGGGACAGGGTGACGACGTATTTT.

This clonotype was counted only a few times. CDR3 residues: CASSGLAEDTQYF. CDR3 nucleotide sequence: TGTGCCAGCAGTGGACTAGCGGAGGATACGCAGTATTTT. This chain joins TRBV27 and TRBJ2-3; 10 bases are shared with TRBD2. Per the germline V gene, CDR1 is MNHEY and CDR2 is SMNVEV (reference sequence). Unmatched junction bases numbered 2, after V lost 5 bases and J lost 6 bases. CDR3 length: 13 residues.

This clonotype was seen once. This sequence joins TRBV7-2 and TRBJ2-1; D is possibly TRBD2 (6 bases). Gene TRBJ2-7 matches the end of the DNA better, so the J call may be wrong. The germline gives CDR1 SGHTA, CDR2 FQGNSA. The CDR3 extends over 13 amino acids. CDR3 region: CASSPGTQVEQYF. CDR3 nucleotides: TGTGCCAGCAGCCCCGGGACTCAGGTCGAGCAGTACTTC.

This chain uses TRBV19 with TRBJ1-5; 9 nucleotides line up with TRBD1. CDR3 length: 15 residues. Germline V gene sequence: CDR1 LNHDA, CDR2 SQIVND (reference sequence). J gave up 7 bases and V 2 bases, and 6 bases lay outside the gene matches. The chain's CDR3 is CASSISTGGGQPQHF. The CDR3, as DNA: TGTGCCAGTAGTATATCCACAGGGGGCGGACAGCCCCAGCATTTT.

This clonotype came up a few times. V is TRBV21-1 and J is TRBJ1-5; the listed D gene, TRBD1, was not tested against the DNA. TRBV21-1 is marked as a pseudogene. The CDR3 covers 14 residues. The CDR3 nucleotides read TGTGCCAGCAGCCCTGCCCCGGGAGGCCAGCCCCAGCATTTT. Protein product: CASSPAPGGQPQHF.

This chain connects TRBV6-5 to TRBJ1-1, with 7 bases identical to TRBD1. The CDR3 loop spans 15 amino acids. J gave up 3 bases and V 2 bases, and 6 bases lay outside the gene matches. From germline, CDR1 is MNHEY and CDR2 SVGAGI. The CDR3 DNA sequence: TGTGCCAGCAGTTACCGCCCCAGGGGGTACACTGAAGCTTTCTTT. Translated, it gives CASSYRPRGYTEAFF.

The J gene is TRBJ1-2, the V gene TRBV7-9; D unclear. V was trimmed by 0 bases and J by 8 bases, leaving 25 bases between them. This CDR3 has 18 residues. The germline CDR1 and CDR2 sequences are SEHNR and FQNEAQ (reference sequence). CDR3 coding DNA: TGTGCCAGCAGCTTAGCCACAGCATGGCCTGGGGAAGAAAGGGGCTACACCTTC. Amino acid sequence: CASSLATAWPGEERGYTF.

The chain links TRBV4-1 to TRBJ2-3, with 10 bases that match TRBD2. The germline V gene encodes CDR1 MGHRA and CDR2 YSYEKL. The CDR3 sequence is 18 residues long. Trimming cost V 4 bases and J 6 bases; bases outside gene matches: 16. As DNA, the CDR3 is TGCGCCAGCAGCCCCTCAGTGGCTAGCGGGAGAAGGTCGGATACGCAGTATTTT. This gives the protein CASSPSVASGRRSDTQYF.

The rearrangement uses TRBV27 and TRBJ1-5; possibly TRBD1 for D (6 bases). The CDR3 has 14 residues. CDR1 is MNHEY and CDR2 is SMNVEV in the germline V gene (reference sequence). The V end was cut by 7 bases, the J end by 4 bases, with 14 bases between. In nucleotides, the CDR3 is TGTGCCAGCACAGCCGCGGGGGCGAATCAGCCCCAGCATTTT. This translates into CASTAAGANQPQHF.

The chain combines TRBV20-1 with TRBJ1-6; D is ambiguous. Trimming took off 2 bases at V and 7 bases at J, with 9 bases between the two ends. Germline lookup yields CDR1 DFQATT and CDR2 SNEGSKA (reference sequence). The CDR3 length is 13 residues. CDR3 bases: TGCAGTGCTAGAATGGGTTACAATTCACCCCTCCACTTT. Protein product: CSARMGYNSPLHF.

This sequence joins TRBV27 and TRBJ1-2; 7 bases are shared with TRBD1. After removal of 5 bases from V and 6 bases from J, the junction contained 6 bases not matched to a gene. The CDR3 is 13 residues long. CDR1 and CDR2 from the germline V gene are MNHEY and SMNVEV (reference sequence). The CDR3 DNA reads TGTGCCAGCAGTAACGACAGGGTGCATGGCTACACCTTC. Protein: CASSNDRVHGYTF.

This CDR3 is CASSQVAENTEAFF. DNA of the CDR3: TGTGCCAGCAGCCAAGTCGCGGAAAACACTGAAGCTTTCTTT. The chain combines TRBV3-1 with TRBJ1-1; D is undetermined. V lost 1 base to trimming and J lost 2 bases, with 8 bases between them. The CDR3 sequence is 14 residues long. Germline CDR1 reads LGHDT; CDR2 reads YNNKEL (reference sequence).

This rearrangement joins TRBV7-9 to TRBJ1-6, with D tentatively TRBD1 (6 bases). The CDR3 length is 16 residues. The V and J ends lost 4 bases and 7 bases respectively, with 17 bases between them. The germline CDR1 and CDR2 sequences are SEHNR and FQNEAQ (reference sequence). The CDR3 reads CASSSTPTGANSPLHF. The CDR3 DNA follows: TGTGCCAGCAGCTCGACGCCGACAGGTGCAAATTCACCCCTCCACTTT.

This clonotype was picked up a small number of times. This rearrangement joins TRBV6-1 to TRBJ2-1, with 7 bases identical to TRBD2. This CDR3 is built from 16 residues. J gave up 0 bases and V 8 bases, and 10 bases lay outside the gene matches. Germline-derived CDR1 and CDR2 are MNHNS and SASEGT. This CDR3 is CASLGGGEGSYNEQFF. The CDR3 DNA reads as TGTGCCAGCCTTGGGGGGGGAGAAGGCTCCTACAATGAGCAGTTCTTC.

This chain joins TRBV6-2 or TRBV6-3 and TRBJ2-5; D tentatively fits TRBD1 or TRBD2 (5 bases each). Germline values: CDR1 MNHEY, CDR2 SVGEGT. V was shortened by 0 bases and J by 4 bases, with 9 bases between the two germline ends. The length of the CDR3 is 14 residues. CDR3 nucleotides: TGTGCCAGCAGTTACTCTTACGGGGCAGAGACCCAGTACTTC. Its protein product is CASSYSYGAETQYF.